This TCR beta chain was found in a study of identifying expanded T cells in peripheral blood. Clones were read by immunoSEQ multiplex PCR, and TCRdb kept only the in-frame ones, dropping some. Altogether about 100,000 clones are present, more than 85% being singletons, with the ten largest covering 15% to 20%. V was trimmed by 0 bases and J by 0 bases, leaving 18 bases between them. Germline lookup yields CDR1 LNHDA and CDR2 SQIVND (reference sequence). The CDR3 consists of 20 residues. Sequencing input: blood. The TCR originated in a person aged 18-70 years in good health. This rearrangement joins TRBV19 to TRBJ2-6; no definite D call. The DNA for the CDR3 is TGTGCCAGTAGTATAGATGTGGGCCTTTGGCGCACCTCTGGGGCCAACGTCCTGACTTTC. It translates to CASSIDVGLWRTSGANVLTF. The full variable domain, in which reference TRBV19 and TRBJ2-6 provide the parts outside the CDR3, is DGGITQSPKYLFRKEGQNVTLSCEQNLNHDAMYWYRQDPGQGLRLIYYSQIVNDFQKGDIAEGYSVSREKKESFPLTVTSAQKNPTAFYLCASSIDVGLWRTSGANVLTFGAGSRLTVL.